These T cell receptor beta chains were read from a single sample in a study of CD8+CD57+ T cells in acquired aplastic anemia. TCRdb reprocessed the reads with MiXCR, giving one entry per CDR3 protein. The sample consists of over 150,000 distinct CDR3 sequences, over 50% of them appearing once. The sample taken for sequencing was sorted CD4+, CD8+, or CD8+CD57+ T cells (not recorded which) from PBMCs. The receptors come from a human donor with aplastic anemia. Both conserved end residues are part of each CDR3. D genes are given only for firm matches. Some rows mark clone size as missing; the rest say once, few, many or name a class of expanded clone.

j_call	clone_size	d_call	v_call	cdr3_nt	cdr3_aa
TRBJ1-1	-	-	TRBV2	TGTGCCAGCAGTTTAAGACACGAGAACACTGAAGCTTTCTTT	CASSLRHENTEAFF
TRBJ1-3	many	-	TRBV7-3	TGTGCCAGCAGCGTTGGACCCTTAAACTCTGGAAACACCATATATTTT	CASSVGPLNSGNTIYF
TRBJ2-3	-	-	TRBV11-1	TGTGCCAGCAGCTTAGGAGGGTGGGGCACAGATACGCAGTATTTT	CASSLGGWGTDTQYF
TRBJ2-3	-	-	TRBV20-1	TGCAGTGCTAGAGTTCAGGGAGATACACAGTATTTT	CSARVQGDTQYF
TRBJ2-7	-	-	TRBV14	TGTGCCAGCAGCCAAGATTTAGGTTTCGAACTGAGCTCCTACGAGCAGTACTTC	CASSQDLGFELSSYEQYF
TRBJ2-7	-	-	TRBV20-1	TGCAGTGCTAGTGTCCGGGCCTCCTACGAGCAGTACTTC	CSASVRASYEQYF
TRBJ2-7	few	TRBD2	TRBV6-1	TGTGCCAGCAGCCGTCCACTAGCGGGAGGGAACGAGCAGTACTTC	CASSRPLAGGNEQYF
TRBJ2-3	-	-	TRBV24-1	TGTGCCACCAGTGAATGGACCGAGGGTCGGGCAGATACGCAGTATTTT	CATSEWTEGRADTQYF
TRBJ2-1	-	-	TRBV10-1	TGCGCCAGCAGTGCGGGTAGCGGCAATGAGCAGTTCTTC	CASSAGSGNEQFF
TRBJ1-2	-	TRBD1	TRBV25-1	TGTGCCAGCAGTGAACCCGGGACAGGGGGATATGGCTACACCTTC	CASSEPGTGGYGYTF
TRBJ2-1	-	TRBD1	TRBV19	TGTGCCACCGCGAACAGGGGCTCCTACAATGAGCAGTTCTTC	CATANRGSYNEQFF
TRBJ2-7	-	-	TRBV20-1	TGCAGTGCTAGTAATAGCGGTGGGACCTACGAGCAGTACTTC	CSASNSGGTYEQYF
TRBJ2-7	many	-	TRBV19	TGTGCCAGTAGTATAGATAGGGGTTACGAGCAGTACTTC	CASSIDRGYEQYF
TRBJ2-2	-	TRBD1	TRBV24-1	TGTGCCACTGCGACAGGGGCGAACACCGGGGAGCTGTTTTTT	CATATGANTGELFF
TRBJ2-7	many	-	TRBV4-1	TGCGCCAGCAGCCAAGATTCCGGGGGCGAATCCTACGAGCAGTACTTC	CASSQDSGGESYEQYF
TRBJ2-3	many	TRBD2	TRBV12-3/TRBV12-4	TGTGCCAGCAGCACTACTAGCGGGGAGTTCTCTAGCACAGATACGCAGTATTTT	CASSTTSGEFSSTDTQYF
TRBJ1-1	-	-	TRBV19	TGTGCCAGTGAGGGGGTGAACACTGAAGCTTTCTTT	CASEGVNTEAFF
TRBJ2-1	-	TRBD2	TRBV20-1	TGCAGTGCTAGAGATCCGACTAGCGGCCTTCACAATGAGCAGTTCTTC	CSARDPTSGLHNEQFF
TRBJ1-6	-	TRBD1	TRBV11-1	TGTGCCAGCAGCTTAGACCCGACAGGGTCAAACTCCTATAATTCACCCCTCCACTTT	CASSLDPTGSNSYNSPLHF
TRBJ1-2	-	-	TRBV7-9	TGTGCCAGCAGCTCCGGGACCCTTACAGGAAGTGGCTACACCTTC	CASSSGTLTGSGYTF
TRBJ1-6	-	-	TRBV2	TGTGCTACCCGGGCCCTAGGGACTTTGGATTCACCCCTCCACTTT	CATRALGTLDSPLHF
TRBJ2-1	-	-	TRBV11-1	TGTGCCAGCGTTGGTAAGGCGCGACTATCTAATGAGCAGTTCTTC	CASVGKARLSNEQFF
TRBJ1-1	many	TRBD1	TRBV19	TGTGCCAGTGCAGGGGGCTGGACTGAAGCTTTCTTT	CASAGGWTEAFF
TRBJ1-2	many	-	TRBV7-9	TGTGCCAGCAGGAACGGGGGGTCCTATGGCTACACCTTC	CASRNGGSYGYTF
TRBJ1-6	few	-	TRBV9	TGTGCCAGCAGCGTGACCGGGACCCGGGGTTCACCCCTCCACTTT	CASSVTGTRGSPLHF
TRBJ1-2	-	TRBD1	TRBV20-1	TGCAGTGCTAGGGGGGACAGGGGGCCCTATGGCTACACCTTC	CSARGDRGPYGYTF
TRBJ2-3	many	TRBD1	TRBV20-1	TGCAGTGCGACGAGACAGGGCGCAGATACGCAGTATTTT	CSATRQGADTQYF
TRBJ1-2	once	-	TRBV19	TGTGCCAGTAGTATCCGGGAAAACTATGGCTACACCTTC	CASSIRENYGYTF
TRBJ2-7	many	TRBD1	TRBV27	TGTGCCAGCAGTTTCGGGACAGGGGGTGGTGAGCAGTACTTC	CASSFGTGGGEQYF
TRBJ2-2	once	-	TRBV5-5	TGTGCCAGCAGCTTGGTAGTGGAGACCGGGGAGCTGTTTTTT	CASSLVVETGELFF
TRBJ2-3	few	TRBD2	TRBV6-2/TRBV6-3	TGTGCCAGCAGTTACCGGCAGGTCCCCTTAACTAGCGGGGGGGCAACAGATACGCAGTATTTT	CASSYRQVPLTSGGATDTQYF
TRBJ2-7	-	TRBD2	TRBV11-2	TGTGCCAGCAGCTCCCGATGCGGGGGGTGCTCCTACGAGCAGTACTTC	CASSSRCGGCSYEQYF
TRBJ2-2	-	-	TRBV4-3	TGCGCCAGCAGCCACCCTTCAAGGCAGGGGTCGAACACCGGGGAGCTGTTTTTT	CASSHPSRQGSNTGELFF
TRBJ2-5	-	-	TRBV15	TGTGCCACCAGCAGAGATAGGGAGACCCAGTACTTC	CATSRDRETQYF
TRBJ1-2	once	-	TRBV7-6	TGTGCCAGCAGCCAAGATAAACAGGTCCGCATCGATGGCTGCACCTTC	CASSQDKQVRIDGCTF
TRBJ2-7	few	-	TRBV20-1	TGCAGTGCTAGAGATCCCGGTTCCGACGAGCAGTACTTC	CSARDPGSDEQYF
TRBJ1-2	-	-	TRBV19	TGTGCCAGTAGTTCCCCCCCGCCGTTCCCCTATGGCTACACCTTC	CASSSPPPFPYGYTF
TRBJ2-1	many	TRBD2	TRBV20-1	TGCAGTGCTAGAGATCCGGGGGGGTACAATGAGCAGTTCTTC	CSARDPGGYNEQFF
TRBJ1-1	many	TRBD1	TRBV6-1	TGTGCCAGCAGTGAGCCGGCAGGGGGCGGGTGGACTGAAGCTTTCTTT	CASSEPAGGGWTEAFF
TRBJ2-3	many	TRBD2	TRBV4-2	TGTGCCAGCAGCCAAACTAGCGGGGGGACTATCCGATCCACAGATACGCAGTATTTT	CASSQTSGGTIRSTDTQYF
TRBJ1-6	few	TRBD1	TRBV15	TGTGCCACCAGCAGAGGGACAGGGTCGGGTTCACCCCTCCACTTT	CATSRGTGSGSPLHF
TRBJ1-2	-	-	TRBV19	TGCGCCAGCAGCCAAGAAGGGGCCCTCTATGGCTACACCTTC	CASSQEGALYGYTF